One sample yielded the 25 T cell receptor beta chains listed below, sequenced in a study of T cell changes during pregnancy in multiple sclerosis. TCRdb's table, derived via immunoSEQ multiplex PCR, lists solely in-frame clones and lacks some. The sample carries 30,000 to 35,000 clones, under 90% recorded once. Sequences were derived from CD8+ T cells from peripheral blood mononuclear cells, sampled after pregnancy. The receptors were sampled from a female donor with multiple sclerosis, enrolled in a pregnancy study.

V gene TRBV5-6 combines with J gene TRBJ1-3; 8 bases align to TRBD1. V dropped 3 bases and J dropped 8; count of bases not matched to a gene: 4. Germline V gene data show CDR1 as SGHDT and CDR2 as YYEEEE. The CDR3 spans 13 residues. CDR3 protein: CASSSDRADTIYF. CDR3 in DNA: TGTGCCAGCAGCTCGGACAGGGCGGACACCATATATTTT.

V gene TRBV7-8 combines with J gene TRBJ2-2; the D gene is possibly TRBD2 (7 bases). The germline gives CDR1 SGHVS, CDR2 FQNEAQ. V was cut by 5 bases and J by 3 bases, with 16 bases left in between. This CDR3 has 16 residues. The CDR3 loop reads CASSRKGGADTGELFF. CDR3 bases: TGTGCCAGCAGCCGAAAGGGGGGGGCCGACACCGGGGAGCTGTTTTTT.

The CDR3 DNA follows: TGTGCCAGCAGCGGGGGAGGACAGGGCAGCTCTGGGGCCAACGTCCTGACTTTC. Protein sequence: CASSGGGQGSSGANVLTF. The J gene is TRBJ2-6, the V gene TRBV9; 8 bases are shared with TRBD1. This CDR3 region has 18 residues. Trimming at V came to 3 bases and at J to 0 bases, leaving 8 bases not matched to a gene. Per the germline V gene, CDR1 is SGDLS and CDR2 is YYNGEE.

The J gene is TRBJ2-7, the V gene TRBV9; D is unresolved. In germline, CDR1 is SGDLS, CDR2 YYNGEE. The V end lost 0 bases, the J end lost 4 bases, and 8 bases lay between the germline ends. This CDR3 region has 13 residues. In DNA form, the CDR3 reads TGTGCCAGCAGCGTAGCTACGAATTACGAGCAGTACTTC. Translating it yields CASSVATNYEQYF.

V gene TRBV19 combines with J gene TRBJ2-1; 7 nucleotides agree with TRBD2. V was pared by 3 bases and J by 0 bases, with 5 bases of the junction left unmatched. The CDR3 has 16 residues. The germline gives CDR1 LNHDA, CDR2 SQIVND (reference sequence). This CDR3 reads CASSMFGGGSYNEQFF. The CDR3 DNA is TGTGCCAGTAGTATGTTTGGGGGGGGCTCCTACAATGAGCAGTTCTTC.

The J gene is TRBJ2-2, the V gene TRBV4-3; 12 bases match TRBD2. Germline V gene sequence: CDR1 LGHNA, CDR2 YSLEER. The CDR3 spans 17 residues. V was clipped by 3 bases and J by 5 bases; unmatched bases: 7. CDR3: CASSHSGLAGRTGELFF. CDR3 nucleotide sequence: TGCGCCAGCAGCCATTCCGGACTAGCGGGGAGAACCGGGGAGCTGTTTTTT.

V and J are TRBV7-8 and TRBJ1-1; D is possibly TRBD1 (5 bases). Trimming shortened V by 1 base and J by 1 base, and 7 bases separated the two germline ends. There are 14 residues in the CDR3. Germline V gene data show CDR1 as SGHVS and CDR2 as FQNEAQ. CDR3 amino acids: CASSLGGENTEAFF. The CDR3 region has the DNA TGTGCCAGCAGCTTAGGGGGGGAGAACACTGAAGCTTTCTTT.

The V gene is TRBV7-9, the J gene TRBJ1-1; weak D call: TRBD1 (5 bases). Germline values: CDR1 SEHNR, CDR2 FQNEAQ (reference sequence). Trimming stripped 2 bases from V and 8 bases from J, with 9 bases between. The CDR3 extends over 12 amino acids. CDR3 in amino acids: CASSLTGPEAFF. CDR3 sequence (DNA): TGTGCCAGCAGCTTAACAGGACCCGAAGCTTTCTTT.

The chain couples TRBV12-5 to TRBJ1-1; D is uncertain. The CDR3 is 12 amino acids. Trimming stripped 7 bases from V and 0 bases from J, with 6 bases between. Germline V gene sequence: CDR1 LGHNT, CDR2 FRNRAP. CDR3 sequence (DNA): TGTGCTAGTGCGACACTGAACACTGAAGCTTTCTTT. Its translation: CASATLNTEAFF.

The CDR3 bases are TGTGCCAGCAGCGGATTAGCGGGGGCTAACACCGGGGAGCTGTTTTTT. This gives the protein CASSGLAGANTGELFF. The V and J genes are TRBV9 and TRBJ2-2; 9 bases agree with TRBD2. Germline values: CDR1 SGDLS, CDR2 YYNGEE. The CDR3 spans 16 residues. The ends lost 3 bases at V and 2 bases at J; junction bases unmatched: 5. Full variable domain (rest looked up from reference TRBV9 and TRBJ2-2): DSGVTQTPKHLITATGQRVTLRCSPRSGDLSVYWYQQSLDQGLQFLIQYYNGEERAKGNILERFSAQQFPDLHSELNLSSLELGDSALYFCASSGLAGANTGELFFGEGSRLTVL.

The chain employs TRBV7-6 and TRBJ2-3; 9 bases line up with TRBD1. Germline CDR1 SGHVS, CDR2 FNYEAQ. The V segment lost 5 bases and the J segment 3 bases; nucleotides outside the gene matches: 3. CDR3 length equals 14 residues. Here the CDR3 reads CASSHRGQTDTQYF. For the CDR3, the DNA is TGTGCCAGCAGCCACAGGGGGCAAACAGATACGCAGTATTTT.

J is TRBJ2-5 and V is TRBV29-1, with TRBD2 identical over 8 bases. Trimming took 6 bases from V and 1 from J; bases not matched to a gene: 4. This CDR3 is built from 13 residues. CDR1 is SQVTM, CDR2 ANQGSEA, per germline. The DNA of the CDR3 is TGCAGCGTGAGGACTAGCCCCCAAGAGACCCAGTACTTC. It yields the protein CSVRTSPQETQYF.

This chain connects TRBV7-9 to TRBJ1-1, with unresolved D. CDR1 and CDR2 (germline): SEHNR, FQNEAQ (reference sequence). This CDR3 is 11 amino acids long. V was cut by 3 bases and J by 10 bases, with 9 bases left in between. CDR3 sequence reads: CASSFGSGAFF. CDR3 nucleotides: TGTGCCAGCAGCTTCGGCTCGGGAGCTTTCTTT. The variable domain in full, with the rest retrieved from reference TRBV7-9 and TRBJ1-1, is DTGVSQNPRHKITKRGQNVTFRCDPISEHNRLYWYRQTLGQGPEFLTYFQNEAQLEKSRLLSDRFSAERPKGSFSTLEIQRTEQGDSAMYLCASSFGSGAFFGQGTRLTVV.

The chain couples TRBV27 to TRBJ2-3; 7 nucleotides match TRBD1. CDR1 is MNHEY and CDR2 is SMNVEV in the germline V gene (reference sequence). With 7 bases clipped from V and 4 bases from J, the junction kept 2 bases outside the gene matches. This CDR3 has 12 amino acids. CDR3 in amino acids: CASKTGADTQYF. The CDR3 DNA reads as TGTGCCAGCAAAACAGGGGCAGATACGCAGTATTTT.

This clone was seen only once. The chain employs TRBV27 and TRBJ2-7; maybe TRBD1 (5 bases). Deletions cut 4 bases from V and 2 bases from J, with 12 bases between. CDR3 length equals 14 residues. Germline V gives CDR1 MNHEY, CDR2 SMNVEV (reference sequence). The DNA for the CDR3 is TGTGCCAGCAGTTCCAGGGATGGGGCCTACGAGCAGTACTTC. It codes for CASSSRDGAYEQYF.

This rearrangement joins TRBV4-2 to TRBJ2-5, with 11 bases lining up with TRBD2. The germline V gene has CDR1 LGHNA and CDR2 YNFKEQ. J was trimmed by 5 bases and V by 0 bases; bases with no gene match: 11. This CDR3 contains 18 residues. CDR3 sequence reads: CASSQDPSGGPLGETQYF. The CDR3 region has the DNA TGTGCCAGCAGCCAAGATCCTAGCGGGGGGCCACTGGGGGAGACCCAGTACTTC.

The V and J genes are TRBV19 and TRBJ2-2, with 8 bases that match TRBD2. Germline loops: CDR1 LNHDA, CDR2 SQIVND (reference sequence). V shed 3 bases and J 8 bases; nucleotides not matched to a gene: 2. This CDR3 is built from 13 residues. This chain's CDR3 is CASSITGGGELFF. The CDR3 DNA is TGTGCCAGTAGTATTACGGGAGGGGGGGAGCTGTTTTTT. Looking up the rest from reference TRBV19 and TRBJ2-2 gives the full variable domain: DGGITQSPKYLFRKEGQNVTLSCEQNLNHDAMYWYRQDPGQGLRLIYYSQIVNDFQKGDIAEGYSVSREKKESFPLTVTSAQKNPTAFYLCASSITGGGELFFGEGSRLTVL.

The rearrangement links TRBV5-4 to TRBJ1-1, with a possible D match to TRBD1 (6 bases). The CDR3 has 16 amino acids. The germline CDR1 and CDR2 sequences are SGHNT and YYREEE (reference sequence). Trimming shortened V by 0 bases and J by 3 bases, and 15 bases separated the two germline ends. CDR3 region: CASSLGGGAWDTEAFF. The CDR3 coding sequence is TGTGCCAGCAGCTTGGGGGGGGGCGCTTGGGACACTGAAGCTTTCTTT.

This chain joins TRBV6-1 and TRBJ1-4, with D perhaps matching TRBD1 (5 bases). Germline values: CDR1 MNHNS, CDR2 SASEGT. The CDR3 runs to 14 residues. Trimming pared 6 bases from V and 8 bases from J, leaving 16 bases between. CDR3 amino acids: CASRGGGVSEKLFF. Here the CDR3 DNA reads TGTGCCAGCAGAGGCGGGGGAGTATCAGAAAAACTGTTTTTT.

The chain recombines TRBV27 with TRBJ2-1; D is possibly TRBD1 (5 bases). V was clipped by 7 bases and J by 9 bases, with 19 bases between them. Per the germline V gene, CDR1 is MNHEY and CDR2 is SMNVEV (reference sequence). The CDR3 consists of 14 residues. This CDR3 is CASTPVGGRVEQFF. As DNA, the CDR3 is TGTGCCAGCACCCCCGTTGGTGGCAGGGTTGAGCAGTTCTTC.

The chain joins TRBV6-5 to TRBJ1-1; TRBD1 matches 7 bases. CDR1 is MNHEY, CDR2 SVGAGI, per germline. Germline trimming cut 6 bases from V and 7 bases from J; bases unmatched to any gene: 14. This CDR3 is built from 15 residues. CDR3 bases: TGTGCCAGCAGCCCACCCCCCACAGGGGCGATTGAAGCTTTCTTT. This translates into CASSPPPTGAIEAFF.

The chain uses TRBV6-4 and TRBJ2-2; D perhaps matches TRBD1 (6 bases). V was cut by 7 bases and J by 6 bases, with 12 bases left in between. Germline V gives CDR1 MRHNA, CDR2 SNTAGT. The CDR3 consists of 13 residues. The DNA of the CDR3 is TGTGCCAGCACCTGGGGGCGCCCCGGGGAGCTGTTTTTT. It yields the protein CASTWGRPGELFF.

V usage is TRBV9 and J usage is TRBJ2-7, with 7 positions matching TRBD1. Losses at the gene ends were 4 bases for V and 0 bases for J; bases not matched to a gene: 4. The CDR3 length is 14 residues. Looked up from germline, CDR1 is SGDLS and CDR2 is YYNGEE. CDR3 DNA: TGTGCCAGCAGCCCAGGGGGTAGCTCCTACGAGCAGTACTTC. This codes for CASSPGGSSYEQYF.

This clone was detected once. This chain uses TRBV29-1 with TRBJ2-3; D perhaps matches TRBD1 (6 bases). The CDR3 sequence is 17 residues long. V lost 0 bases and J 1 base, leaving 17 bases between the germline ends. Germline V gene sequence: CDR1 SQVTM, CDR2 ANQGSEA. The CDR3 here is CSVEDGGEAGGTDTQYF. The CDR3 DNA follows: TGCAGCGTTGAAGATGGGGGCGAGGCTGGGGGCACAGATACGCAGTATTTT.

The chain links TRBV10-1 to TRBJ2-5, with D possibly being TRBD2 (7 bases). Between the trimmed V and J ends, which lost 2 bases and 5 bases, there was a span of 15 bases. The CDR3 totals 15 residues. The germline V gene has CDR1 WNHNN and CDR2 SYGVQD (reference sequence). This CDR3 reads CASSERRGGSETQYF. CDR3 coding DNA: TGCGCCAGCAGTGAGAGGAGGGGGGGGTCGGAGACCCAGTACTTC.